This T cell receptor beta chain appears in the sequencing data of a study of shared clonotypes between healthy human individuals. Assay execution took place at the deep level. In the original analysis: Junction-only immunoSEQ sequences carried no quality scores, so filtering differed. TCRdb's table, derived via immunoSEQ multiplex PCR, lists solely in-frame clones and lacks some. That table gives V, J and clone size, and the DNA gave D and trimming. This sample has about 2.1 million clones; approximately 92% occur once, and the top ten carry more than 1.5%. Terminally differentiated effector memory CD45RA+ cells were excluded from the naive CD8 cells, which were CD45RO-negative and positively selected for CCR7. This CDR3 comprises 13 residues. Germline assignment: CDR1 MNHNS and CDR2 SASEGT. The germline V and J ends were trimmed by 2 bases and 7 bases, with 9 bases remaining between them.

This chain uses TRBV6-1 with TRBJ1-5; TRBD1 is a possible D gene (5 bases). This TCR derives from a man aged 18 to 30 in good health. Some clones in this sample may be carry-over from other donors' samples. The sample consisted of naive CD8+ T cells from PBMCs. The CDR3 DNA is TGTGCCAGCAGTGAACCTACAGGCCAGCCCCAGCATTTT. Protein: CASSEPTGQPQHF.